The T cell receptor (beta chain) described here comes from a study of OX40 agonist ivuxolimab in advanced cancers. About the research overall: The patients received agonistic anti-OX40 (CD134) antibody ivuxolimab. Eligibility rules accepted prior anti-PD-1, anti-PD-L1 or anti-CTLA-4 therapy, and around 38% had some. Notes on the study in general: CD8+ T cells showed, on average, more clonal expansion than CD4+ cells. With doses of 0.1-3.0 mg/kg, partial responders showed among the lowest clonal expansion.

The V end lost 5 bases, the J end lost 2 bases, and 13 bases lay between the germline ends. CDR1 is SGHRS, CDR2 YFSETQ, per germline. The CDR3 length is 15 residues. The table came from immunoSEQ multiplex PCR; TCRdb's copy has only in-frame clones and leaves some out. The sample records around 69,000 clones, about 86% being singletons. Turning to this clone: Its specificity is unknown.

This rearrangement joins TRBV5-1 to TRBJ2-2; tentative D call: TRBD2 (6 bases). The input for sequencing was CD4+ or CD8+ T cells sorted from blood, taken in a trial of the OX40 agonist ivuxolimab. The origin of this receptor is an adult with an advanced solid tumor such as melanoma, head and neck, liver or kidney cancer. CDR3 DNA sequence: TGCGCCAGCAGTCGGGACTTGGGAAACACCGGGGAGCTGTTTTTT. Its protein is CASSRDLGNTGELFF.